These T cell receptor beta chains were read from a single sample in a study of blood T cell repertoires in COVID-19. Using immunoSEQ multiplex PCR, the repertoire was profiled, and TCRdb retains in-frame clones only, with some absent. The top ten hold roughly 6.8% of the sample, which has hundreds of thousands of clones, around 89% seen once. Input material: peripheral blood. These receptors all come from a woman in her 30s with COVID-19, enrolled during active disease. Both conserved end residues are part of each CDR3. Each record gives: V gene, D gene, clone size, J gene, CDR3 DNA, CDR3 protein. D genes are given only for firm matches. Size is omitted from some rows. Given values are once, few, many or a class for expanded clones.

V: TRBV7-9; D: -; size: -; J: TRBJ1-1; DNA: TGTGCCAGCAGCGAGCTTCTCGGGGTGAACACTGAAGCTTTCTTT; CDR3: CASSELLGVNTEAFF
V: TRBV10-3; D: TRBD2; size: -; J: TRBJ2-3; DNA: TGTGCCATCAGACCCCGCGCGGGACTAGCCAAAGAACGGAGCACAGATACGCAGTATTTT; CDR3: CAIRPRAGLAKERSTDTQYF
V: TRBV19; D: -; size: -; J: TRBJ2-7; DNA: TGTGCCAGTAGGATGGGACATTCCCTTTCCTACGAGCAGTACTTC; CDR3: CASRMGHSLSYEQYF
V: TRBV7-2; D: TRBD2; size: -; J: TRBJ2-1; DNA: TGTGCCAGCATCCGTGGTGGTAGCGGGAGTGGTAATGAGCAGTTCTTC; CDR3: CASIRGGSGSGNEQFF
V: TRBV5-6; D: TRBD1; size: -; J: TRBJ2-7; DNA: TGTGCCAGCAGCTTTTGGGACAGTCCCTACGAGCAGTACTTC; CDR3: CASSFWDSPYEQYF
V: TRBV5-4; D: -; size: -; J: TRBJ2-3; DNA: TGTGCCAGCAGCTTGAGGATGGGGGCCCGGGGAGAGACAGATACGCAGTATTTT; CDR3: CASSLRMGARGETDTQYF
V: TRBV6-2/TRBV6-3; D: TRBD2; size: -; J: TRBJ2-3; DNA: TGTGCCAGCAGCGCTCTAGCGGGGGGGGCTCAAGATACGCAGTATTTT; CDR3: CASSALAGGAQDTQYF
V: TRBV5-6; D: TRBD2; size: -; J: TRBJ2-6; DNA: TGTGCCAGCGTTCTAGCGGGAGGTTACTCTGGGGCCAACGTCCTGACTTTC; CDR3: CASVLAGGYSGANVLTF
V: TRBV4-3; D: TRBD2; size: -; J: TRBJ2-1; DNA: TGCGCCAGCAGCCAAGAGAGCGGGAGGGAGCAGTTCTTC; CDR3: CASSQESGREQFF
V: TRBV7-2; D: TRBD2; size: -; J: TRBJ2-1; DNA: TGTGCCAGCAGCTTAGTGGCGGGGACTAGCGGGTCTTACAATGAGCAGTTCTTC; CDR3: CASSLVAGTSGSYNEQFF
V: TRBV6-5; D: TRBD1; size: -; J: TRBJ2-2; DNA: TGTGCCAGCAGGGGACAGGGGGCGGGCGGGGAGCTGTTTTTT; CDR3: CASRGQGAGGELFF
V: TRBV11-3; D: -; size: -; J: TRBJ2-3; DNA: TGTGCCAGCAGCTCAAGCGGCGGTACGCAGTATTTT; CDR3: CASSSSGGTQYF
V: TRBV7-9; D: -; size: -; J: TRBJ2-3; DNA: TGTGCCAGCAGCTCGATCCTAGGAGGCTTCACAGATACGCAGTATTTT; CDR3: CASSSILGGFTDTQYF
V: TRBV11-3; D: TRBD1; size: once; J: TRBJ1-1; DNA: TGTGCCAGCGTCCAGACAGGGAACGCTGAAGCTTTCTTT; CDR3: CASVQTGNAEAFF
V: TRBV4-2; D: TRBD1; size: -; J: TRBJ1-1; DNA: TGTGCCAGCAGCCATTCTGGGACAGGGAGGTACCCGACCACTGAAGCTTTCTTT; CDR3: CASSHSGTGRYPTTEAFF
V: TRBV18; D: -; size: -; J: TRBJ2-1; DNA: TGTGCCAGCTCACCATTAGGGGCCCAGTCCTTCGGTCCCGGCAATGAGCAGTTCTTC; CDR3: CASSPLGAQSFGPGNEQFF
V: TRBV12-3/TRBV12-4; D: -; size: -; J: TRBJ2-1; DNA: TGTGCCAGCAGTTTTTACAGGGCGGGTGAGCAGTTCTTC; CDR3: CASSFYRAGEQFF
V: TRBV15; D: TRBD2; size: -; J: TRBJ2-3; DNA: TGTGCCACCAGCAGAGGAGCGGGACGCACAGATACGCAGTATTTT; CDR3: CATSRGAGRTDTQYF
V: TRBV18; D: -; size: -; J: TRBJ1-1; DNA: TGTGCCAGCTCACCAGCGACAGCTAACACTGAAGCTTTCTTT; CDR3: CASSPATANTEAFF
V: TRBV18; D: -; size: -; J: TRBJ1-2; DNA: TGTGCCAGCTCACCACCGGGGCAGGGCGCTAACTATGGCTACACCTTC; CDR3: CASSPPGQGANYGYTF
V: TRBV2; D: -; size: -; J: TRBJ1-3; DNA: TGTGCCAGCAGTGCCCTAAAAGGGGCTGCTGGAAACACCATATATTTT; CDR3: CASSALKGAAGNTIYF
V: TRBV25-1; D: TRBD2; size: -; J: TRBJ2-3; DNA: TGTGCCAGCAGTGAATATCGGGGACTAGCGGGAGCAGATACGCAGTATTTT; CDR3: CASSEYRGLAGADTQYF
V: TRBV19; D: TRBD2; size: -; J: TRBJ2-5; DNA: TGTGCCAGTAGTACGGGACTAGCGGGAGAGACCCAGTACTTC; CDR3: CASSTGLAGETQYF
V: TRBV7-9; D: -; size: -; J: TRBJ1-1; DNA: TGTGCCAGCAGCATTAGTTATATGAACACTGAAGCTTTCTTT; CDR3: CASSISYMNTEAFF
V: TRBV6-2/TRBV6-3; D: TRBD1; size: -; J: TRBJ1-2; DNA: TGTGCCAGCAGTCAACACGGACAGGGCGGACTCTCCTATGGCTACACCTTC; CDR3: CASSQHGQGGLSYGYTF
V: TRBV3-1/TRBV3-2; D: -; size: -; J: TRBJ2-6; DNA: TGTGCCAGCAGCCTGGACAGTTCTGGGGCCAACGTCCTGACTTTC; CDR3: CASSLDSSGANVLTF
V: TRBV27; D: TRBD1; size: -; J: TRBJ2-7; DNA: TGTGCCAGCAGTACATACCTCCGCCGTGGACAGGCTAGCAACGAGCAGTACTTC; CDR3: CASSTYLRRGQASNEQYF
V: TRBV2; D: -; size: many; J: TRBJ2-2; DNA: TGTGCCAGCAGTGAATTTTCGGGGACCGGGGAGCTGTTTTTT; CDR3: CASSEFSGTGELFF
V: TRBV7-2; D: -; size: -; J: TRBJ2-5; DNA: TGTGCCAGCAGCCCGTTAGCGGAGGTTTGGGAGACCCAGTACTTC; CDR3: CASSPLAEVWETQYF
V: TRBV16; D: -; size: -; J: TRBJ1-2; DNA: TGTGCCAGCAGCCAATCTAGTGCCGGTGGCTACACCTTC; CDR3: CASSQSSAGGYTF
V: TRBV7-7; D: -; size: -; J: TRBJ2-5; DNA: TGTGCTAGCAGCTTGCAGGGGCTTGGCTGGGAGACCCAGTACTTC; CDR3: CASSLQGLGWETQYF
V: TRBV19; D: TRBD2; size: -; J: TRBJ2-3; DNA: TGTGCCAGTAGTTCACCAGACGCTACTAGCGGGGGGGGAGATACGCAGTATTTT; CDR3: CASSSPDATSGGGDTQYF
V: TRBV7-9; D: TRBD1; size: -; J: TRBJ1-3; DNA: TGTGCCAGCGGACAGGGAAGTCTCTCTGGAAACACCATATATTTT; CDR3: CASGQGSLSGNTIYF
V: TRBV5-5; D: TRBD1; size: -; J: TRBJ1-2; DNA: TGTGCCAGCCGGGACAGCGCCAAAAACTATGGCTACACCTTC; CDR3: CASRDSAKNYGYTF
V: TRBV18; D: TRBD2; size: -; J: TRBJ2-3; DNA: TGTGCCAGCTCACCAGGCGGGGGGGCCTCAGATACGCAGTATTTT; CDR3: CASSPGGGASDTQYF
V: TRBV29-1; D: -; size: -; J: TRBJ1-3; DNA: TGCAGCGTTGCGGGGGGGAACTCTGGAAACACCATATATTTT; CDR3: CSVAGGNSGNTIYF
V: TRBV3-1/TRBV3-2; D: -; size: -; J: TRBJ2-7; DNA: TGTGCCAGCAGCCAAATCGGGAGTTTTGCCGAGCAGTACTTC; CDR3: CASSQIGSFAEQYF